This T cell receptor beta chain came from a study of T-cell memory formation after mild COVID-19. Study-wide context: Largely, TCR clusters stayed within a single donor.

The 5'RACE method, run with constant-segment primers, produced TCR alpha and TCR beta cDNA libraries (carrying sample barcodes and UMIs). Using its own MiXCR run on the 5' RACE reads, TCRdb lists one record per CDR3 protein. The sample records about 210,000 distinct CDR3 sequences, 10% to 13% being singletons. The CDR3 covers 16 residues. V lost 2 bases to trimming and J lost 4 bases, with 18 bases between them. General study results and limits: Pre-infection memory contained some responding clones, which suggested that cross-reactive memory had joined.

A few counts support this clonotype. Its antigen is unidentified. Sequencing was done on a sample of PBMCs or a T cell subset sorted from them (not recorded which). This clonotype was obtained from a man in his late teens or twenties who had mild COVID-19 (a few samples of this study predate the infection). Cell type and time point are not known. This chain uses TRBV5-7 with TRBJ1-2, with no clear D. TRBV5-7 is labeled an ORF, and its function is uncertain. The CDR3 region has the DNA TGTGCCAGCAGCTTATGGACGGACGTCAAACCCTATGGCTACACCTTC. Translation gives CASSLWTDVKPYGYTF.